This TCR beta chain was identified in a study of shared clonotypes between healthy human individuals. Study context: Each donor's CD8 memory used one plate, CD8 naive two, each CD4 subset three.

About this clone: Its antigen is not known.

The study's findings and limits: Relative to memory subsets, naive subsets generally showed larger estimated richness. Enrolling few donors narrowed the genetic and exposure-history diversity that was represented.

CDR3 length equals 15 residues. J lost 1 base, V lost 1 base, and 2 bases had no gene match. Germline V gives CDR1 SGHDT, CDR2 YYEEEE. Researchers divided each subset's genomic DNA evenly across several immunoSEQ plates. Assay used: immunoSEQ multiplex PCR; TCRdb lists only in-frame clones, some missing. The sample yields roughly 2.4 million clones, about 94% seen once. V gene TRBV5-6 combines with J gene TRBJ2-5; 9 bases match TRBD1. The TCR originated in a man aged 18-30 years in good health. What was sequenced was naive CD4+ T cells sorted from blood. Subset specified: CD45RA+ positively selected. The CDR3 nucleotides read TGTGCCAGCAGCTTGAGGACAGGGGTCCAAGAGACCCAGTACTTC. Residues: CASSLRTGVQETQYF.